This T cell receptor beta chain was captured in a study of OX40 agonist ivuxolimab in advanced cancers. Study in general: Every 2 weeks, patients got intravenous ivuxolimab at one of six dose levels (0.01-10 mg/kg). Study-level findings and limits: With doses of 0.1 to 3.0 mg/kg, CD4+ and CD8+ blood T cells had undergone clonal expansion by week 6.

The CDR3 is 17 residues long. To note about this clone: The antigen remains unidentified.

The repertoire was sequenced with immunoSEQ multiplex PCR; TCRdb's copy has only in-frame clones and lacks some. Seen here are tens of thousands of clones, roughly 90% observed once, and the top ten hold approximately 1%. The source material was CD4+ or CD8+ T cells sorted from blood, sampled in a trial of the OX40 agonist ivuxolimab. V usage is TRBV21-1 and J usage is TRBJ2-1; the table gives TRBD2 as D, unverified against the DNA. TRBV21-1 corresponds to a pseudogene. The receptor was isolated from an adult with an advanced solid tumor such as melanoma, head and neck, liver or kidney cancer. CDR3 loop: CASSQRPGLAWYNEQFF. In DNA, the CDR3 is TGTGCCAGCAGCCAGCGTCCGGGACTAGCGTGGTACAATGAGCAGTTCTTC.